This T cell receptor beta chain is drawn from a study of tumor-infiltrating lymphocytes in oesophageal squamous cell carcinoma. From the PCR reads, TCRdb called clonotypes with MiXCR, one entry per CDR3 protein. This table holds roughly 20,000 distinct CDR3 sequences, around two fifths found once. Trimming pared 3 bases from V and 0 bases from J, leaving 18 bases between. The CDR3 has 19 amino acids. Germline V gene sequence: CDR1 SGHTA, CDR2 FQGTGA. The rearrangement uses TRBV7-3 and TRBJ2-6; either TRBD1 or TRBD2 may supply D (5 bases each). Sample: esophageal tumor tissue. This TCR derives from a male donor with esophageal squamous cell carcinoma. CDR3 in amino acids: CASSFLRDPLGSGANVLTF. For the CDR3, the DNA is TGTGCCAGCAGCTTCCTCCGGGACCCTTTGGGCTCTGGGGCCAACGTCCTGACTTTC.